The entry below gives a single T cell receptor (beta chain) sequence along with its context. This sample is drawn from a study of identical twins. TCRdb re-called the 5' RACE reads through MiXCR, storing one row per CDR3 protein. The data show about 200,000 distinct CDR3 sequences, approximately 15% seen once. This sample also appeared in a second study, on T cells expressing NK-cell markers.

The clonotype was recovered from a woman between 18 and 29 years old in good health. The sequenced material came from CD8+ T cells sorted from blood.

CDR3 coding DNA: TGCGCCAGCAGCGGGACCGGGACTAGCGGGGGTACAGATACGCAGTATTTT. This encodes CASSGTGTSGGTDTQYF. The gene calls are TRBV5-1 and TRBJ2-3, with 14 bases lining up with TRBD2. Germline CDR1 SGHRS, CDR2 YFSETQ. CDR3 length: 17 amino acids. The junction had 7 bases not matched to a gene; V was cut back by 4 bases and J by 3 bases.